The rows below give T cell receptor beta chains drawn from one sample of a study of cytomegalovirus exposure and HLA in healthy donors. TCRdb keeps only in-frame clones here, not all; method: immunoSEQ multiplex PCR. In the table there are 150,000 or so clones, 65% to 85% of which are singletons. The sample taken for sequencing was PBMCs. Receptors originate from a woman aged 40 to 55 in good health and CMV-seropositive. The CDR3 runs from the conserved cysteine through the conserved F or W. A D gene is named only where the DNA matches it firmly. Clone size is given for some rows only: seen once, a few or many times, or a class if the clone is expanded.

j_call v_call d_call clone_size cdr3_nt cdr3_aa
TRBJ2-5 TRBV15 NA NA TGTGCCACCAGCAGAGATATACCAGGCCAAGAGACCCAGTACTTC CATSRDIPGQETQYF
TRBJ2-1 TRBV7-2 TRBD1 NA TGTGCCAGCAGCTTTCGGACAGGGTACAATGAGCAGTTCTTC CASSFRTGYNEQFF
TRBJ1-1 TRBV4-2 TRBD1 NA TGTGCCAGCAGCTCCCACAGGGGGCAGGACACTGAAGCTTTCTTT CASSSHRGQDTEAFF
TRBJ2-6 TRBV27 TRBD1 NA TGTGCCAGCAGTTCCCGACAGGGGTGGAACTCTGGGGCCAACGTCCTGACTTTC CASSSRQGWNSGANVLTF
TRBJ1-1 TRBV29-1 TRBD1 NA TGCAGCGTCCGACAGGGACCCACTGAAGCTTTCTTT CSVRQGPTEAFF
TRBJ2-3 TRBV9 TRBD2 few TGTGCCAGCAGCGGAGCACTAGCGGGGGGGCCTGTTACGCAGTATTTT CASSGALAGGPVTQYF
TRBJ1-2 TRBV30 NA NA TGTGCCTGGAGTGCTAGGCTATTATATGGCTACACCTTC CAWSARLLYGYTF
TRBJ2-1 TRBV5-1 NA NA TGCGCCAGCACACATAACAATGAGCAGTTCTTC CASTHNNEQFF
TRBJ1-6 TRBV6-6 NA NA TGTGCCAGCAGTTCTAGCGGTGGGGGGCTTACCCTCCACTTT CASSSSGGGLTLHF
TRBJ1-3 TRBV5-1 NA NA TGCGCCAGCAGCCGGACATTGGGGGCCGACTCTGGAAACACCATATATTTT CASSRTLGADSGNTIYF
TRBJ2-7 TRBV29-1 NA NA TGCACCTCGTACGAGCAGTACTTC CTSYEQYF
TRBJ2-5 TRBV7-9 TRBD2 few TGTTCCAGCAGCAAGCGAACCACTAGCGGGGGGGCAGATGAGCAGTACTTC CSSSKRTTSGGADEQYF
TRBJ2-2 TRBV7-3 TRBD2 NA TGTGCCAGCAGCTTAATAGCGGGGGTTACCGGGGAGCTGTTTTTT CASSLIAGVTGELFF
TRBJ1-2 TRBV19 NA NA TGTGCCAGTCGACAGGAGCACTATGGCTACACCTTC CASRQEHYGYTF
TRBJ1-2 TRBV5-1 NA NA TGCGCCAGCAGCCCTAATATACAGGGAGCTGGCTATGGCTACACCTTC CASSPNIQGAGYGYTF
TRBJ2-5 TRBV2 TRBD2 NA TGTGCCAGCAGTGACGTGGGAGGGGAGACCCAGTACTTC CASSDVGGETQYF
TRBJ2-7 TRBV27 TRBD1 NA TGTGCCAGCAATCGGGGACAGGGAGGGGTGTACGAGCAGTACTTC CASNRGQGGVYEQYF
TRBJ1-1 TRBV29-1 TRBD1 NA TGCAGCGTGGCCCTACAGGGGGCCGCTTTCTTT CSVALQGAAFF
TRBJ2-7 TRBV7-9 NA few TGTGCCAGCAGCTCCCTGGACACCCTGGATTTATCCTACGAGCAGTACTTC CASSSLDTLDLSYEQYF
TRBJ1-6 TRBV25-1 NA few TGTGCCAGCAGGCCCGCTCGTGGCTCACCCCTCCACTTT CASRPARGSPLHF
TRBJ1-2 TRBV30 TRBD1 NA TGTGCCTGGAAACAGGGGAACTATGGCTACACCTTC CAWKQGNYGYTF
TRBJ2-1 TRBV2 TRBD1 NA TGTGCCAGGACCGCGTCGGGGCCAGGGGGCCCTTACAATGAGCAGTTCTTC CARTASGPGGPYNEQFF
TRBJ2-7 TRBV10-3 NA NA TGTGCCAACAGCCGGGACAACTACGAGCAGTACTTC CANSRDNYEQYF
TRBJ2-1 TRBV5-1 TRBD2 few TGCGCCAGCAGCTTGGTAGGTAGCGGGGGGCCTTACAATGAGCAGTTCTTC CASSLVGSGGPYNEQFF
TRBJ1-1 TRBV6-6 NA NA TGTGCCAGCAGTTACTCTTGGAGCACTGAAGCTTTCTTT CASSYSWSTEAFF
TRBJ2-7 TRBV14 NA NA TGTGCCAGCGTGGCCGTCCCACGGGGGCAGTACTTC CASVAVPRGQYF
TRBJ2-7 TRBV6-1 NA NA TGTGCCAGCAAGGAGGGTGCCGAGCAGTACTTC CASKEGAEQYF
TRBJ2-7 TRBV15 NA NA TGTGCCACCAGCGTCGGAGGGAACTCCTACGAGCAGTACTTC CATSVGGNSYEQYF
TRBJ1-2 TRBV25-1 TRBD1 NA TGTGCCAGCAGTGATCCGTACAGGGGAGTTGGGGGCTACACCTTC CASSDPYRGVGGYTF
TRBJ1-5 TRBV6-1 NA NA TGTGCCAGCAGTGAATCTCGGGGTCCAAATCAGCCCCAGCATTTT CASSESRGPNQPQHF
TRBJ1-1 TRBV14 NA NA TGTGCCAGCAGCCAAGAGTATTTCACTGAAGCTTTCTTT CASSQEYFTEAFF
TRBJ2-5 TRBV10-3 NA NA TGTGCCACAGGGGCAGAGACCCAGTACTTC CATGAETQYF
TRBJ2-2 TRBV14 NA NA TGTGCCAGCAGCCCCAGGGTAACCGGGGAGCTGTTTTTT CASSPRVTGELFF
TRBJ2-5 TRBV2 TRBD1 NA TGTGCCAGCAGCAGGGGACAGGCTAAGACGACCCAGTACTTC CASSRGQAKTTQYF
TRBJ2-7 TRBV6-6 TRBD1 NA TGTGCCAGCAGTTTCGGACAGGAGTCCTACGAGCAGTACTTC CASSFGQESYEQYF
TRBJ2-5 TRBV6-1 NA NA TGTGCCAGCATCAGGGGAGAGCAAGAGACCCAGTACTTC CASIRGEQETQYF
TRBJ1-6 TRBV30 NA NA TGTGCCTGGAGATGGGGCGGCCGTAATTCACCCCTCCACTTT CAWRWGGRNSPLHF
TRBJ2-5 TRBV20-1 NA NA TGCAGTGCTATCCTTGTCGGGTACTTC CSAILVGYF
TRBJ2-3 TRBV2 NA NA TGTGCCAGCAGTTCGGACAGAAGCACAGATACGCAGTATTTT CASSSDRSTDTQYF
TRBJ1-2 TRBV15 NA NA TGTGCCACCAGTGCTGTGGAGGATCACTATGGCTACACCTTC CATSAVEDHYGYTF
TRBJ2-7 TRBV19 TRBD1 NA TGTGCCAGCACATCCGGGACAGGGGCCAACGAGCAGTACTTC CASTSGTGANEQYF
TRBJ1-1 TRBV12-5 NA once TGTGCTAGTGGTTTCATCGCCAGGGAAGCTTTCTTT CASGFIAREAFF
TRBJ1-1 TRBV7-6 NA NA TGTGCCAGCAGCTTAACGGGAGGGAAAACTGAAGCTTTCTTT CASSLTGGKTEAFF
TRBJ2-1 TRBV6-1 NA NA TGTGCCAGCAGTGAATACGACTCCGTGCAGTTCTTC CASSEYDSVQFF
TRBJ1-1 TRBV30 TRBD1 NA TGTGCCTGGGGAACCGGGACAGAAGAAAACACTGAAGCTTTCTTT CAWGTGTEENTEAFF
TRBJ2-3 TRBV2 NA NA TGTGCCAGCAGTGGGACAGTCCGCACAGATACGCAGTATTTT CASSGTVRTDTQYF
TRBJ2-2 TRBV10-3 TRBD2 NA TGTGCCATCAGTGAGTCAAGGACTAGCGACTGGAACACCGGGGAGCTGTTTTTT CAISESRTSDWNTGELFF
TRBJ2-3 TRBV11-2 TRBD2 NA TGTGCCAGCAGCGGGGGGGTTAGAACAGATACGCAGTATTTT CASSGGVRTDTQYF
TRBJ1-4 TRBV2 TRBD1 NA TGTGCCAGCAGTGCAGACAGGGGGCTTCGAGAAAAACTGTTTTTT CASSADRGLREKLFF